These 15 T cell receptor beta chains came from one sample sequenced in a study of blood T cell repertoires in COVID-19. Assay: immunoSEQ multiplex PCR; the TCRdb copy retains only in-frame clones and omits some. The data hold 100,000 to 150,000 clones, with more than 75% observed a single time. The sample was peripheral blood. Source of these receptors: a human donor in a cohort sampled during active COVID-19.

This clone was picked up one time. V and J are TRBV2 and TRBJ2-1; 9 bases fit TRBD1. CDR3 size: 15 residues. Germline V CDR1 and CDR2: SNHLY, FYNNEI. V gave up 7 bases and J gave up 4 bases; unmatched junction bases: 8. The chain's CDR3 is CASNEDRGSYNEQFF. CDR3 DNA: TGTGCCAGCAACGAGGACAGGGGTTCATACAATGAGCAGTTCTTC.

CDR3 bases: TGTGCCAGCAAACTAGGGGACAGGGCCTGGACCCAGTACTTC. It encodes CASKLGDRAWTQYF. The rearrangement links TRBV6-5 to TRBJ2-5, with TRBD1 matching 9 bases. Trimming cost V 7 bases and J 7 bases; bases outside gene matches: 10. CDR3 length: 14 amino acids. Per germline, CDR1 MNHEY and CDR2 SVGAGI.

The genes are TRBV24-1 and TRBJ2-2; a weak D match, TRBD2 (6 bases). CDR1 and CDR2 (germline): KGHDR, SFDVKD. The V gene lost 7 bases and the J gene lost 3 bases, with 14 bases spanning the gap. The CDR3 runs to 15 residues. DNA of the CDR3: TGTGCCACCAGAAGAACGGGAGCGGACACCGGGGAGCTGTTTTTT. Its translation is CATRRTGADTGELFF.

V is TRBV10-3 and J is TRBJ1-2, with 8 bases lining up with TRBD1. The germline V gene has CDR1 ENHRY and CDR2 SYGVKD. CDR3 length: 14 residues. The V segment lost 2 bases and the J segment 6 bases; nucleotides outside the gene matches: 5. The CDR3 protein is CAISEMATGDGYTF. The CDR3 DNA sequence: TGTGCCATCAGTGAGATGGCGACAGGGGATGGCTACACCTTC.

V gene TRBV24-1 combines with J gene TRBJ1-6, with D possibly matching TRBD1 (6 bases). Germline CDR1 and CDR2: KGHDR and SFDVKD. Trimming stripped 6 bases from V and 4 bases from J, with 9 bases between. The CDR3 sequence is 14 residues long. The CDR3 sequence: CATSIGGYNSPLHF. The CDR3 DNA follows: TGTGCCACCAGTATAGGGGGTTATAATTCACCCCTCCACTTT.

The V and J genes are TRBV7-9 and TRBJ1-1; D call uncertain. CDR3 length: 15 residues. Germline V gene lookup returns CDR1 SEHNR and CDR2 FQNEAQ (reference sequence). V was cut by 1 base and J by 4 bases, with 13 bases left in between. The DNA for the CDR3 is TGTGCCAGCAGCTTAGGGGCAGCCTCCGGCACTGAAGCTTTCTTT. Protein: CASSLGAASGTEAFF.

The chain employs TRBV28 and TRBJ1-4, with a tentative D call TRBD1 (5 bases). Trimming removed 5 bases from V and 1 base from J, with 11 bases in between. Per germline, CDR1 MDHEN and CDR2 SYDVKM. This CDR3 comprises 15 residues. This CDR3 is CASSPQGRTNEKLFF. CDR3 DNA sequence: TGTGCCAGCAGTCCCCAGGGCAGAACTAATGAAAAACTGTTTTTT.

The V gene is TRBV6-2 or TRBV6-3, the J gene TRBJ2-7, with a weak D call TRBD2 (6 bases). The CDR3 spans 13 residues. The germline gives CDR1 MNHEY, CDR2 SVGEGT. V shed 4 bases and J shed 6 bases, with 13 bases lying between them. CDR3 coding DNA: TGTGCCAGCAGTTTCCAGCGGAGGGGCGAGCAGTACTTC. It encodes CASSFQRRGEQYF.

The V gene is TRBV19, the J gene TRBJ2-1; 10 nucleotides align to TRBD1. V gave up 8 bases and J gave up 2 bases; unmatched junction bases: 6. Germline V gene sequence: CDR1 LNHDA, CDR2 SQIVND (reference sequence). This CDR3 has 15 amino acids. CDR3 sequence (DNA): TGTGCCAGTCACTTCGGGACAGGGGCCTACAATGAGCAGTTCTTC. Its protein is CASHFGTGAYNEQFF.

In this sample, this clone is large. The gene calls are TRBV19 and TRBJ2-7, with 8 bases matching TRBD2. Germline CDR1 is LNHDA and CDR2 is SQIVND (reference sequence). Losses at the gene ends were 3 bases for V and 0 bases for J; bases not matched to a gene: 4. The CDR3 loop spans 15 amino acids. The CDR3 is CASSIELAASYEQYF. For the CDR3, the DNA is TGTGCCAGTAGTATCGAACTAGCGGCCTCCTACGAGCAGTACTTC.

The chain uses TRBV3-1 (or the pseudogene TRBV3-2) and TRBJ2-5; TRBD1 matches at 9 bases. With V trimmed by 4 bases and J by 3 bases, 6 bases remained unmatched. CDR1 LGHDT and CDR2 YNNKEL come from the germline V gene (reference sequence). The CDR3 is 15 amino acids. This CDR3 is CASSPDWTGEETQYF. The CDR3 nucleotides are TGTGCCAGCAGCCCCGATTGGACAGGGGAAGAGACCCAGTACTTC.

The rearrangement uses TRBV2 and TRBJ2-3, with TRBD2 matching over 14 bases. The germline V gene encodes CDR1 SNHLY and CDR2 FYNNEI. V gave up 7 bases and J gave up 4 bases; unmatched junction bases: 4. CDR3 length: 15 amino acids. This CDR3 reads CASTRLAGGPDTQYF. DNA for the CDR3: TGTGCCAGCACCAGACTAGCGGGAGGGCCAGATACGCAGTATTTT.

This chain's CDR3 is CASSPRDIAYEQYF. The CDR3 DNA sequence: TGTGCCAGCAGCCCACGGGACATTGCCTACGAGCAGTACTTC. The V and J genes are TRBV7-9 and TRBJ2-7; perhaps TRBD1 as D (6 bases). This CDR3 is built from 14 residues. V shed 5 bases and J shed 2 bases, with 13 bases lying between them. Germline V gene data show CDR1 as SEHNR and CDR2 as FQNEAQ (reference sequence).

Written as DNA, the CDR3 is TGTGCCAGCAGTGTCTCGGGAGGCACCGGGGAGCTGTTTTTT. It translates to CASSVSGGTGELFF. This chain connects TRBV6-4 to TRBJ2-2, with TRBD2 matching over 7 bases. This CDR3 spans 14 amino acids. CDR1 is MRHNA, CDR2 SNTAGT, per germline. V lost 4 bases and J lost 4; bases outside the gene matches: 3.

This chain joins TRBV4-1 and TRBJ2-2; 12 bases are shared with TRBD2. CDR1 and CDR2 from the germline V gene are MGHRA and YSYEKL. Trimming took 2 bases from V and 6 from J; bases not matched to a gene: 4. This CDR3 is built from 16 residues. CDR3 coding DNA: TGCGCCAGCAGCCAACTAGCGGGGGGGCCGTCCGGGGAGCTGTTTTTT. Protein sequence: CASSQLAGGPSGELFF.